This T cell receptor (beta chain) was sequenced during a study of cytotoxic CD8 clonotypes in ibrutinib-treated CLL. General study findings and limits: Baseline clonality exceeded age-matched healthy donors and tracked circulating CD8+ T-cell counts.

Comments on this clone: Its antigen is unknown.

Sequenced by immunoSEQ multiplex PCR; TCRdb stores in-frame clones only, minus some. Of a few hundred thousand clones detected, roughly 67% appear once; the ten largest clones hold 6% to 6.5%. The CDR3 is 16 amino acids. V was shortened by 3 bases and J by 10 bases, with 19 bases between the two germline ends. Germline V gene data show CDR1 as KGHSH and CDR2 as LQKENI. Specimen: PBMCs, collected after 36 months of ibrutinib treatment. This clonotype originated in a human donor with chronic lymphocytic leukemia. The chain joins TRBV18 to TRBJ1-6; possible D gene TRBD1, 5 bases. The CDR3: CASSPRTGGEKSPLHF. As DNA, the CDR3 is TGTGCCAGCTCACCGCGCACCGGAGGGGAAAAGTCACCCCTCCACTTT.